The TCR beta chain described here comes from a study of shared clonotypes between healthy human individuals. The wider study: The donor pool was made up of a couple of women and a few men aged 18 to 49. CD4 naive and memory got three plates each, CD8 naive two, CD8 memory one. Findings and limits, study-wide: Rarefaction gave evidence that sorted-subset sequencing remained incomplete despite large depth.

Across several immunoSEQ plates, the genomic DNA of each subset was split evenly. The data were produced by immunoSEQ multiplex PCR, yet TCRdb's version contains in-frame clones alone and is incomplete. The repertoire consists of approximately 2,200,000 clones, with under 95% occurring once and the leading ten covering 1.5% to 2%. Cells designated naive CD8 were CD45RO-negative and were positively selected for CCR7, with terminally differentiated effector memory CD45RA+ cells excluded. A remark on this clone: Its antigen is unidentified.

The sequence came from a young man in good health. Some clones in this sample may be carry-over from other donors' samples. Material for sequencing was naive CD8+ T cells from PBMCs.

Here the CDR3 DNA reads TGCGCCAGCAGTGAGGCGGGACCCTTCCACGAGCAGTACTTC. Residues: CASSEAGPFHEQYF. The chain carries TRBV10-1 and TRBJ2-7; D perhaps matches TRBD2 (6 bases). The CDR3 is 14 amino acids. V was pared by 2 bases and J by 5 bases, with 13 bases between. Per germline, CDR1 WNHNN and CDR2 SYGVQD (reference sequence).